One T cell receptor beta chain is described in this entry. This specimen comes from a study of patients and donors after allogeneic stem cell transplantation. TCRdb fed the RT-PCR reads into MiXCR, producing one record per CDR3 protein. The sample lists some 960,000 distinct CDR3 sequences; about a sixth were seen once. The sample taken for sequencing was blood, either unsorted or a sorted T cell fraction (not recorded which). The source is a human donor who was either an allogeneic HSCT recipient or a stem cell or donor lymphocyte infusion donor (not recorded which). It is not recorded whose cells these are; they may come from a transplant donor.

This CDR3 is CASSPRVSAPSTQYF. The CDR3 DNA reads as TGTGCCAGCAGTCCCAGGGTTTCCGCCCCGAGTACGCAGTATTTT. The rearrangement links TRBV6-2 or TRBV6-3 to TRBJ2-3; tentatively, D is TRBD1 (5 bases). Germline V gene sequence: CDR1 MNHEY, CDR2 SVGEGT. The CDR3 has 15 residues. V was trimmed by 5 bases and J by 8 bases, leaving 20 bases between them.